One sample yielded the 24 T cell receptor beta chains listed below, sequenced in a study of shared clonotypes between healthy human individuals. Clones were read by immunoSEQ multiplex PCR, and TCRdb kept only the in-frame ones, dropping some. Altogether approximately 2.3 million clones are present, approximately 93% being singletons, with the ten largest covering about 0.39%. Sequenced material: naive CD4+ T cells from PBMCs. The subset: CD45RA+ positively selected. The receptors were gathered from a man aged 18 to 35 in good health. Some clones in this sample may be carry-over from other donors' samples.

The chain carries TRBV30 and TRBJ1-2; D ambiguous. This CDR3 has 13 amino acids. Germline lookup yields CDR1 GTSNPN and CDR2 SVGIG (reference sequence). The germline V and J ends were trimmed by 1 base and 1 base, with 7 bases remaining between them. The CDR3 coding sequence is TGTGCCTGGAGTGCGGAGGATAACTATGGCTACACCTTC. The encoded protein is CAWSAEDNYGYTF.

In this sample, this clone turned up once. The chain carries TRBV4-2 and TRBJ2-3; D may be TRBD1 (6 bases). Trimming removed 0 bases at V and 8 bases at J, with 12 bases between. The CDR3 length is 14 residues. The germline V gene has CDR1 LGHNA and CDR2 YNFKEQ. CDR3 nucleotides: TGTGCCAGCAGCCAAGAGGGGGCCGAGGCTACGCAGTATTTT. It codes for CASSQEGAEATQYF.

Turning to this clone: This sample also contains other DNA sequences that code for the same CDR3. The genes are TRBV5-4 and TRBJ1-1; 7 positions match TRBD1. Germline CDR1 is SGHNT and CDR2 is YYREEE (reference sequence). The CDR3 sequence is 15 residues long. The trim removed 0 bases at V and 0 bases at J, leaving 2 bases unmatched. DNA for the CDR3: TGTGCCAGCAGCTTGGGACAGGGTGTGAACACTGAAGCTTTCTTT. Translated: CASSLGQGVNTEAFF.

CDR3 amino acids: CASIAGETQYF. The DNA for the CDR3 is TGCGCCAGCATCGCGGGAGAGACCCAGTACTTC. The chain joins TRBV5-1 to TRBJ2-5; D may be TRBD2 (5 bases). The CDR3 length is 11 residues. The germline V and J ends were trimmed by 6 bases and 4 bases, with 7 bases remaining between them. Germline values: CDR1 SGHRS, CDR2 YFSETQ.

V and J are TRBV7-2 and TRBJ2-2, with 7 bases identical to TRBD2. Germline trimming cut 2 bases from V and 6 bases from J; bases unmatched to any gene: 9. There are 16 residues in the CDR3. Per the germline V gene, CDR1 is SGHTA and CDR2 is FQGNSA. CDR3 region: CASSLWRVREAGELFF. In DNA form, the CDR3 reads TGTGCCAGCAGCTTATGGCGTGTACGGGAGGCCGGGGAGCTGTTTTTT.

The gene calls are TRBV12-5 and TRBJ2-1, with 10 bases aligning to TRBD1. Germline V CDR1 and CDR2: LGHNT, FRNRAP. This CDR3 spans 15 amino acids. J was trimmed by 5 bases and V by 6 bases; bases with no gene match: 7. For the CDR3, the DNA is TGTGCTAGTGGGCCGGGACAGGGGACTAACAATGAGCAGTTCTTC. This codes for CASGPGQGTNNEQFF. The whole variable domain, filled in from reference TRBV12-5 and TRBJ2-1, reads DARVTQTPRHKVTEMGQEVTMRCQPILGHNTVFWYRQTMMQGLELLAYFRNRAPLDDSGMPKDRFSAEMPDATLATLKIQPSEPRDSAVYFCASGPGQGTNNEQFFGPGTRLTVL.

The CDR3 protein is CASRAWGQKANYGYTF. The DNA of the CDR3 is TGTGCCAGCAGAGCCTGGGGACAGAAAGCTAACTATGGCTACACCTTC. The chain has TRBV25-1 and TRBJ1-2; 7 bases map to TRBD1. The CDR3 spans 16 residues. Trimming at V came to 6 bases and at J to 0 bases, leaving 10 bases not matched to a gene. In germline, CDR1 is MGHDK, CDR2 SYGVNS.

The chain combines TRBV7-7 with TRBJ2-5, with TRBD2 matching over 10 bases. The CDR3 covers 16 residues. The germline V gene encodes CDR1 SSHAT and CDR2 FNYEAQ (reference sequence). V lost 5 bases, J lost 1 base, and 7 bases stayed unmatched. The CDR3 DNA sequence: TGTGCCAGCAGCCGTTCCGGGACTAGCGCCCAAGAGACCCAGTACTTC. Translation gives CASSRSGTSAQETQYF.

The V call is TRBV9, the J call TRBJ1-5, with a possible D match to TRBD1 (5 bases). The V and J ends lost 3 bases and 5 bases respectively, with 15 bases between them. Germline CDR1 and CDR2: SGDLS and YYNGEE. The CDR3 extends over 15 amino acids. CDR3 nucleotide sequence: TGTGCCAGCAGCGCACGGGGGAGTCGGGATCAGCCCCAGCATTTT. This codes for CASSARGSRDQPQHF.

The CDR3 nucleotides are TGTGCCAGTAGTATACAGGGGTTCGAGACCCAGTACTTC. Translation gives CASSIQGFETQYF. The genes are TRBV19 and TRBJ2-5; a possible D gene is TRBD1 (6 bases). The germline gives CDR1 LNHDA, CDR2 SQIVND (reference sequence). Deletions cut 2 bases from V and 5 bases from J, with 9 bases between. The CDR3 covers 13 residues.

J is TRBJ2-7 and V is TRBV19, with 13 positions matching TRBD2. This CDR3 is built from 17 residues. In germline, CDR1 is LNHDA, CDR2 SQIVND (reference sequence). The junction had 3 bases not matched to a gene; V was cut back by 0 bases and J by 1 base. DNA of the CDR3: TGTGCCAGTAGTATAGAGAAGGGACTAGCGGGATCCTACGAGCAGTACTTC. It encodes CASSIEKGLAGSYEQYF.

This chain uses TRBV4-1 with TRBJ2-5; D remains ambiguous. V gave up 3 bases and J gave up 5 bases, with 7 bases separating them. Looked up from germline, CDR1 is MGHRA and CDR2 is YSYEKL. The CDR3 sequence is 12 residues long. CDR3 nucleotides: TGCGCCAGCAGCCAGCCGCGGGAGACCCAGTACTTC. Its translation is CASSQPRETQYF.

This chain connects TRBV10-1 to TRBJ2-5; a weak D match, TRBD2 (5 bases). Germline V gene sequence: CDR1 WNHNN, CDR2 SYGVQD (reference sequence). Trimming left V 2 bases short and J 2 bases short, with 12 bases between. The CDR3 extends over 15 amino acids. In DNA, the CDR3 is TGCGCCAGCAGTGAGGGGTTAGAGGGACAAGAGACCCAGTACTTC. Translation: CASSEGLEGQETQYF.

This clone was seen just once. The chain uses TRBV18 and TRBJ2-5; D is perhaps TRBD2 (6 bases). This CDR3 has 14 residues. The germline gives CDR1 KGHSH, CDR2 LQKENI. Trimming removed 3 bases at V and 4 bases at J, with 12 bases between. The CDR3: CASSPAPSVETQYF. CDR3 bases: TGTGCCAGCTCACCCGCCCCTAGCGTAGAGACCCAGTACTTC.

The chain links TRBV9 to TRBJ2-7, with 11 bases aligning to TRBD2. The CDR3 is 18 residues long. The V gene end was trimmed by 3 bases and the J gene end by 6 bases; junction bases not matched to a gene: 17. CDR1 is SGDLS and CDR2 is YYNGEE in the germline V gene. CDR3 amino acids: CASSGKTPNLAGGGEQYF. The CDR3 DNA reads TGTGCCAGCAGCGGGAAGACCCCCAATCTAGCGGGAGGAGGCGAGCAGTACTTC. The full variable domain, rest sourced from reference TRBV9 and TRBJ2-7, is DSGVTQTPKHLITATGQRVTLRCSPRSGDLSVYWYQQSLDQGLQFLIQYYNGEERAKGNILERFSAQQFPDLHSELNLSSLELGDSALYFCASSGKTPNLAGGGEQYFGPGTRLTVT.

DNA for the CDR3: TGTGCCAGCAGCTTGGCCGGGACGGGAGGGCCGGGGGAGCAGTACTTC. This sequence encodes CASSLAGTGGPGEQYF. The chain joins TRBV5-4 to TRBJ2-7, with 8 bases fitting TRBD2. Germline CDR1 and CDR2: SGHNT and YYREEE (reference sequence). The CDR3 consists of 16 residues. V was clipped by 0 bases and J by 7 bases; unmatched bases: 12.

The J gene is TRBJ2-1, the V gene TRBV29-1; 10 bases align to TRBD2. Germline lookup yields CDR1 SQVTM and CDR2 ANQGSEA. Trimming cost V 4 bases and J 10 bases; bases outside gene matches: 13. CDR3 length equals 15 residues. The CDR3 sequence: CSVGFLGLAGEEQFF. Here the CDR3 DNA reads TGCAGCGTTGGTTTCCTAGGTCTAGCGGGGGAAGAGCAGTTCTTC.

Comment on this clone: The same CDR3 is also encoded by other DNA sequences in this sample. The chain has TRBV7-2 and TRBJ2-7; D is ambiguous. With 5 bases removed from V and 3 bases from J, the gap between germline ends came to 11 bases. The germline V gene encodes CDR1 SGHTA and CDR2 FQGNSA. The CDR3 runs to 13 residues. This CDR3 reads CASSLQTVYEQYF. CDR3 coding DNA: TGTGCCAGCAGCCTCCAGACGGTCTACGAGCAGTACTTC.

This clone was seen just once. The chain links TRBV7-2 to TRBJ2-5; no clear D. The CDR3 contains 11 residues. The germline V gene encodes CDR1 SGHTA and CDR2 FQGNSA. Trimming stripped 5 bases from V and 5 bases from J, with 6 bases between. For the CDR3, the DNA is TGTGCCAGCAGCAAAATGGAGACCCAGTACTTC. Translated, it gives CASSKMETQYF.

This chain joins TRBV5-1 and TRBJ2-7, with TRBD1 identical over 9 bases. The CDR3 extends over 15 amino acids. Germline lookup yields CDR1 SGHRS and CDR2 YFSETQ. Losses at the gene ends were 4 bases for V and 2 bases for J; bases not matched to a gene: 7. CDR3 DNA: TGCGCCAGCAGCCAAGGGACAGGGAACCCCTACGAGCAGTACTTC. Protein sequence: CASSQGTGNPYEQYF.

The chain is built from TRBV4-3 and TRBJ2-1; the D gene is possibly TRBD1 (5 bases). Trimming took off 0 bases at V and 7 bases at J, with 10 bases between the two ends. This CDR3 contains 14 residues. Germline CDR1 reads LGHNA; CDR2 reads YSLEER. Here the CDR3 reads CASSQDGTGNEQFF. DNA of the CDR3: TGCGCCAGCAGCCAAGATGGAACAGGAAATGAGCAGTTCTTC.

The chain is built from TRBV11-1 and TRBJ2-7; 8 positions match TRBD1. The CDR3 has 14 amino acids. With 0 bases clipped from V and 3 bases from J, the junction kept 1 base outside the gene matches. Per germline, CDR1 SGHAT and CDR2 FQDESV (reference sequence). CDR3 sequence reads: CASSLATGGYEQYF. CDR3 DNA: TGTGCCAGCAGCTTAGCCACAGGGGGCTACGAGCAGTACTTC. Together with reference TRBV11-1 and TRBJ2-7, the CDR3 gives the full variable domain: EAEVAQSPRYKITEKSQAVAFWCDPISGHATLYWYRQILGQGPELLVQFQDESVVDDSQLPKDRFSAERLKGVDSTLKIQPAELGDSAMYLCASSLATGGYEQYFGPGTRLTVT.

V usage is TRBV14 and J usage is TRBJ2-7; D gene unclear. Germline CDR1 is SGHDN and CDR2 is FVKESK. The CDR3 has 16 amino acids. V dropped 2 bases and J dropped 0 bases, with 14 bases sitting between them. CDR3 amino acids: CASSQSPATSSYEQYF. The DNA for the CDR3 is TGTGCCAGCAGCCAATCCCCAGCGACAAGCTCCTACGAGCAGTACTTC. The whole variable domain, remainder taken from reference TRBV14 and TRBJ2-7, is EAGVTQFPSHSVIEKGQTVTLRCDPISGHDNLYWYRRVMGKEIKFLLHFVKESKQDESGMPNNRFLAERTGGTYSTLKVQPAELEDSGVYFCASSQSPATSSYEQYFGPGTRLTVT.

The CDR3 spells CASSGKGRSLGSLNEQFF. CDR3 nucleotides: TGTGCCAGTAGCGGAAAGGGTAGAAGTTTAGGTAGTCTGAATGAGCAGTTCTTC. The V gene is TRBV19, the J gene TRBJ2-1; D ambiguous. V was pared by 6 bases and J by 7 bases, with 28 bases between. The germline V gene has CDR1 LNHDA and CDR2 SQIVND (reference sequence). This CDR3 spans 18 amino acids.